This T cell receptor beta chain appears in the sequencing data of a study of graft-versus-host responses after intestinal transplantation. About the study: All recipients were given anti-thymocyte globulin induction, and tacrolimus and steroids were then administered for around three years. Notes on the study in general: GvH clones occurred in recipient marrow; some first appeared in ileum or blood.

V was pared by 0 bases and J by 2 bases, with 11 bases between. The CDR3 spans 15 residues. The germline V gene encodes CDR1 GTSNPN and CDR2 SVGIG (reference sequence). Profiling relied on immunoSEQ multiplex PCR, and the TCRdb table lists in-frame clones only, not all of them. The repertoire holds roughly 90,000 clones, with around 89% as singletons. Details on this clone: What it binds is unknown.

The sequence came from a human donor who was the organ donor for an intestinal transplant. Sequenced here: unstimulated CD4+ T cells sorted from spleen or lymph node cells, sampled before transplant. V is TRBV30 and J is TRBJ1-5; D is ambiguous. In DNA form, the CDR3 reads TGTGCCTGGAGTGTAGGAGGAGGTGGCAATCAGCCCCAGCATTTT. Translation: CAWSVGGGGNQPQHF.